This TCR beta chain stems from a study of spatial heterogeneity in lung cancer. Study-wide background: In the raw reads, each unique TCR and UMI combination was present more than ten times on average.

V gave up 5 bases and J gave up 5 bases, with 19 bases separating them. CDR3 length: 16 residues. The germline gives CDR1 MNHNS, CDR2 SASEGT. Time point denoted: blood at routine non-recurrence follow-up after resection. No cells were sorted before sequencing. The whole RNA sequenced was extracted from tumor, nontumor lung or frozen PBMC. TCRdb reprocessed the 5' RACE reads with MiXCR, giving one entry per CDR3 protein. There are tens of thousands of distinct CDR3 sequences in the sample; more than 9% occur only once, and around 28% lies in the top ten. The sequences come from PBMCs, collected at follow-up. The chain carries TRBV6-1 and TRBJ1-5; D is possibly TRBD1 (6 bases). The sequence was obtained from a female donor with early-stage non-small cell lung cancer. This CDR3 is CASSHKPGVDDQPQHF. The CDR3 nucleotides are TGTGCCAGCAGTCACAAACCAGGGGTTGATGATCAGCCCCAGCATTTT.